These 5 T cell receptor beta chains were sequenced from one sample in a study of identical twins. Each CDR3 protein is one row after TCRdb ran MiXCR on the 5' RACE reads. The data show 550,000 to 700,000 distinct CDR3 sequences, over 8.5% seen once. These data also formed part of another study, on yellow fever vaccine responses in identical twins.

Sequencing was done on a sample of PBMCs. All receptors derive from a woman aged 18-30 years in good health.

In this sample, this clonotype turned up a few times. The genes are TRBV11-2 and TRBJ2-1; the match to TRBD2 covers 7 bases. V was clipped by 0 bases and J by 8 bases; unmatched bases: 13. CDR3 length: 17 amino acids. Germline CDR1 SGHAT, CDR2 FQNNGV. CDR3 loop: CASSLEPSGFRRDEQFF. The CDR3 DNA reads TGTGCCAGCAGCTTAGAGCCTAGCGGCTTTCGAAGGGATGAGCAGTTCTTC.

This chain connects TRBV24-1 to TRBJ2-5; D ambiguous. The CDR3 loop spans 11 amino acids. Germline CDR1 KGHDR, CDR2 SFDVKD. Trimming cost V 5 bases and J 5 bases, with 5 bases left between them. CDR3 DNA: TGTGCCACCAGTGTTGGCGAGACCCAGTACTTC. It specifies CATSVGETQYF.

This clonotype was seen only a few times. The chain has TRBV20-1 and TRBJ1-2, with D hard to call. CDR3 length equals 11 residues. Germline assignment: CDR1 DFQATT and CDR2 SNEGSKA (reference sequence). V was trimmed by 4 bases and J by 9 bases, leaving 12 bases between them. This CDR3 reads CSATNSLSYTF. In DNA, the CDR3 is TGCAGTGCTACTAACTCTCTTAGCTACACCTTC.

This clonotype was detected many times. The CDR3 here is CSAREGDSANEQFF. The CDR3 DNA sequence: TGCAGTGCTAGAGAAGGGGACTCTGCCAATGAGCAGTTCTTC. V is TRBV20-1 and J is TRBJ2-1; D is possibly TRBD2 (6 bases). V was clipped by 0 bases and J by 6 bases, with 12 bases between them. The CDR3 has 14 residues. Germline V gene data show CDR1 as DFQATT and CDR2 as SNEGSKA (reference sequence).

The V and J genes are TRBV20-1 and TRBJ2-1; TRBD2 matches 10 bases. Germline loops: CDR1 DFQATT, CDR2 SNEGSKA (reference sequence). V lost 6 bases to trimming and J lost 9 bases; unmatched junction nucleotides: 2. The CDR3 runs 11 residues. The CDR3 sequence is CSAAGGPEQFF. In DNA form, the CDR3 reads TGCAGTGCAGCGGGGGGGCCTGAGCAGTTCTTC.